The clone carrying this T cell receptor beta chain appeared many times. Its specificity is unknown. The CDR3 extends over 17 amino acids. CDR1 is LGHNA and CDR2 is YNFKEQ in the germline V gene. V lost 0 bases and J lost 7; bases outside the gene matches: 5. These data are taken from a study of spatial heterogeneity in lung cancer. Study-wide background: A unique TCR and UMI combination showed up more than ten times in raw reads, on average. Regarding the study as a whole: Resection saw ubiquitous expanded tumor TCRs appear in blood more than follow-up did.

The library protocol tagged each TCR cDNA with a unique molecular identifier. TCRdb reprocessed the 5' RACE reads with MiXCR, giving one entry per CDR3 protein. The data contain around 66,000 distinct CDR3 sequences, roughly 5.9% of them singletons. Stated time point: sample taken at primary tumor resection. Whole RNA, which was extracted from tumor, nontumor lung tissue or frozen PBMC, was sequenced without any cell sorting. The chain employs TRBV4-2 and TRBJ2-1; TRBD2 aligns across 14 bases. This clonotype was obtained from a female donor with early-stage non-small cell lung cancer. Sequencing was performed on PBMCs, taken at surgery. In nucleotides, the CDR3 is TGTGCCAGCAGCCAAGAGACTAGCGGGAGGGTCTGGAATGAGCAGTTCTTC. This translates into CASSQETSGRVWNEQFF.